This is a list of T cell receptor beta chains from one sample in a study of cytomegalovirus exposure and HLA in healthy donors. Profiling relied on immunoSEQ multiplex PCR, and the TCRdb table lists in-frame clones only, not all of them. The sample shows under 200,000 clones, 65% to 85% of them seen only once. Sequenced: PBMCs. Every receptor here comes from a man in his fifties or sixties in good health and CMV-seronegative. CDR3s include the opening cysteine and the closing phenylalanine or tryptophan. D genes are given only for firm matches. The size entry is marked missing in some rows and otherwise reads once, few, many or a size class.

J gene: TRBJ2-3
clone size: few
V gene: TRBV7-2
D gene: TRBD2
CDR3 protein: CASSPEAGGTDTQYF
CDR3 DNA: TGTGCCAGCAGCCCCGAGGCGGGGGGCACAGATACGCAGTATTTT

J gene: TRBJ1-2
clone size: .
V gene: TRBV29-1
D gene: .
CDR3 protein: CSTDETGFYGYTF
CDR3 DNA: TGCAGCACTGACGAGACAGGATTCTATGGCTACACCTTC

J gene: TRBJ2-3
clone size: .
V gene: TRBV30
D gene: TRBD1
CDR3 protein: CAWGGQGADTQYF
CDR3 DNA: TGTGCCTGGGGTGGACAGGGAGCAGATACGCAGTATTTT

J gene: TRBJ2-2
clone size: .
V gene: TRBV5-5
D gene: .
CDR3 protein: CASTREGSNTGELFF
CDR3 DNA: TGTGCCAGCACCCGGGAAGGGTCGAACACCGGGGAGCTGTTTTTT

J gene: TRBJ2-7
clone size: .
V gene: TRBV6-5
D gene: .
CDR3 protein: CASSYSETGSYEQYF
CDR3 DNA: TGTGCCAGCAGTTACTCGGAAACAGGCTCCTACGAGCAGTACTTC

J gene: TRBJ2-5
clone size: .
V gene: TRBV5-6
D gene: .
CDR3 protein: CASSLLQGETQYF
CDR3 DNA: TGTGCCAGCAGCTTGTTACAGGGAGAGACCCAGTACTTC

J gene: TRBJ2-3
clone size: .
V gene: TRBV11-1
D gene: .
CDR3 protein: CASSLAPIGISTDTQYF
CDR3 DNA: TGTGCCAGCAGCTTAGCGCCGATCGGGATTAGCACAGATACGCAGTATTTT

J gene: TRBJ1-4
clone size: .
V gene: TRBV2
D gene: .
CDR3 protein: CASRDDSPKKMVREKLFF
CDR3 DNA: TGTGCCAGCAGGGACGACAGCCCAAAAAAAATGGTGCGGGAAAAACTGTTTTTT

J gene: TRBJ2-3
clone size: .
V gene: TRBV19
D gene: .
CDR3 protein: CASSIDRVTLTDTQYF
CDR3 DNA: TGTGCCAGTAGTATAGATCGGGTAACCCTCACAGATACGCAGTATTTT

J gene: TRBJ2-3
clone size: .
V gene: TRBV18
D gene: TRBD2
CDR3 protein: CASSQLAVGDTQYF
CDR3 DNA: TGTGCCAGCTCACAACTAGCGGTCGGAGACACGCAGTATTTT

J gene: TRBJ2-3
clone size: .
V gene: TRBV7-2
D gene: .
CDR3 protein: CASTQGPRSTDTQYF
CDR3 DNA: TGTGCCAGCACCCAGGGGCCAAGAAGTACAGATACGCAGTATTTT

J gene: TRBJ1-3
clone size: .
V gene: TRBV19
D gene: .
CDR3 protein: CASSRVGSGNTIYF
CDR3 DNA: TGTGCCAGTAGTCGGGTTGGCTCTGGAAACACCATATATTTT

J gene: TRBJ2-3
clone size: once
V gene: TRBV9
D gene: TRBD2
CDR3 protein: CASSLTSGATDTQYF
CDR3 DNA: TGTGCCAGCAGTCTAACTAGCGGGGCCACAGATACGCAGTATTTT

J gene: TRBJ1-2
clone size: .
V gene: TRBV6-5
D gene: .
CDR3 protein: CASTTGDYGYTF
CDR3 DNA: TGTGCCAGCACCACGGGGGACTATGGCTACACCTTC

J gene: TRBJ2-2
clone size: .
V gene: TRBV7-6
D gene: TRBD2
CDR3 protein: CASSSRTSGAPGTGELFF
CDR3 DNA: TGTGCCAGCAGCTCCAGGACTAGCGGGGCCCCCGGCACCGGGGAGCTGTTTTTT

J gene: TRBJ1-5
clone size: .
V gene: TRBV10-1
D gene: .
CDR3 protein: CASSEFLNQPQHF
CDR3 DNA: TGCGCCAGCAGTGAGTTCCTAAATCAGCCCCAGCATTTT

J gene: TRBJ2-7
clone size: .
V gene: TRBV5-1
D gene: .
CDR3 protein: CASSLEQVAYEQYF
CDR3 DNA: TGCGCCAGCAGCTTGGAGCAGGTAGCCTACGAGCAGTACTTC

J gene: TRBJ1-3
clone size: .
V gene: TRBV7-9
D gene: .
CDR3 protein: CASSPGRGSGNTIYF
CDR3 DNA: TGTGCCAGCAGCCCTGGAAGGGGATCTGGAAACACCATATATTTT

J gene: TRBJ2-7
clone size: few
V gene: TRBV7-2
D gene: .
CDR3 protein: CASSFAQGPYEQYF
CDR3 DNA: TGTGCCAGCAGCTTCGCACAGGGCCCCTACGAGCAGTACTTC

J gene: TRBJ2-1
clone size: once
V gene: TRBV30
D gene: TRBD2
CDR3 protein: CAWSELAGGKQFF
CDR3 DNA: TGTGCCTGGAGTGAACTAGCGGGGGGGAAACAGTTCTTC

J gene: TRBJ2-7
clone size: few
V gene: TRBV27
D gene: TRBD1
CDR3 protein: CASSSAGTGLGEQYF
CDR3 DNA: TGTGCCAGCAGTTCCGCCGGGACAGGGCTAGGGGAGCAGTACTTC

J gene: TRBJ2-2
clone size: .
V gene: TRBV7-2
D gene: TRBD2
CDR3 protein: CASSLVSRGGQSGELFF
CDR3 DNA: TGTGCCAGCAGCTTAGTATCCCGGGGGGGCCAGTCCGGGGAGCTGTTTTTT

J gene: TRBJ1-5
clone size: .
V gene: TRBV27
D gene: .
CDR3 protein: CASSSGFHQPQHF
CDR3 DNA: TGTGCCAGCAGTTCAGGGTTCCATCAGCCCCAGCATTTT

J gene: TRBJ2-7
clone size: .
V gene: TRBV10-1
D gene: .
CDR3 protein: CASSPGVSYEQYF
CDR3 DNA: TGCGCCAGCAGCCCGGGGGTTTCCTACGAGCAGTACTTC

J gene: TRBJ1-1
clone size: .
V gene: TRBV2
D gene: .
CDR3 protein: CASSDEQAPGAFF
CDR3 DNA: TGTGCCAGCAGTGACGAACAGGCCCCTGGAGCTTTCTTT

J gene: TRBJ1-1
clone size: few
V gene: TRBV4-3
D gene: TRBD1
CDR3 protein: CASSQAGTGYTEAFF
CDR3 DNA: TGCGCCAGCAGCCAAGCCGGGACAGGGTACACTGAAGCTTTCTTT

J gene: TRBJ2-7
clone size: .
V gene: TRBV5-5
D gene: .
CDR3 protein: CASSSDPTVRVVDF
CDR3 DNA: TGTGCCAGCAGTTCAGACCCGACAGTGCGCGTGGTGGACTTC